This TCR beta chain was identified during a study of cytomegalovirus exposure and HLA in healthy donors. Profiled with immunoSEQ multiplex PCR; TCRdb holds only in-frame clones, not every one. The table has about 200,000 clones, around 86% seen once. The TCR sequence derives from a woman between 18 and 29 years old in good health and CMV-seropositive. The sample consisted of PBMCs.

The CDR3 nucleotides are TGTGCCAGCAGGCTGGACAGGGTCAACCTCTACGAGCAGTACTTC. Its translation: CASRLDRVNLYEQYF. V and J are TRBV2 and TRBJ2-7; 8 bases are a match to TRBD1. The germline gives CDR1 SNHLY, CDR2 FYNNEI. This CDR3 has 15 residues. Trimming took 6 bases from V and 3 from J; bases not matched to a gene: 10.